These T cell receptor beta chains were read from a single sample in a study of human T cells and chemical hapten exposure. MiXCR, applied by TCRdb to the RACE reads, yields one record per CDR3 protein. The sample comprises roughly 38,000 distinct CDR3 sequences, 7.5% to 9% of which are singletons, and over 1% rests with the top ten. The specimen was whole blood, collected in connection with sensitization to the hapten diphenylcyclopropenone (DPC). The source of these receptors is a woman aged 45 to 65 with alopecia areata. Some clones in this sample may be carry-over from other donors' samples. CDR3s include the opening cysteine and the closing phenylalanine or tryptophan. A D gene is named only where the DNA matches it firmly. The size field is filled for only some rows; it gives once, few, many or a size class.

v_call: TRBV6-2/TRBV6-3
d_call: -
j_call: TRBJ2-5
clone_size: many
cdr3_length: 12
cdr3_aa: CASSYRPETQYF
cdr3_nt: TGTGCCAGCAGTTACCGCCCGGAGACCCAGTACTTC

v_call: TRBV4-1
d_call: TRBD1
j_call: TRBJ1-5
clone_size: many
cdr3_length: 17
cdr3_aa: CASSQDRRTGLNQPQHF
cdr3_nt: TGCGCCAGCAGCCAAGATCGCCGGACAGGGCTAAATCAGCCCCAGCATTTT

v_call: TRBV7-2
d_call: -
j_call: TRBJ2-3
clone_size: many
cdr3_length: 14
cdr3_aa: CASSRGRGPDTQYF
cdr3_nt: TGTGCCAGCAGCCGGGGCAGGGGCCCAGATACGCAGTATTTT

v_call: TRBV7-2
d_call: -
j_call: TRBJ2-2
clone_size: many
cdr3_length: 13
cdr3_aa: CASSLDGPGELFF
cdr3_nt: TGTGCCAGCAGCTTAGACGGCCCCGGGGAGCTGTTTTTT

v_call: TRBV9
d_call: -
j_call: TRBJ2-2
clone_size: few
cdr3_length: 14
cdr3_aa: CASSWTPGTGELFF
cdr3_nt: TGTGCCAGCAGCTGGACCCCCGGTACCGGGGAGCTGTTTTTT

v_call: TRBV10-3
d_call: TRBD1
j_call: TRBJ2-3
clone_size: many
cdr3_length: 16
cdr3_aa: CAISDVGQGAADTQYF
cdr3_nt: TGTGCCATCAGTGACGTAGGACAGGGGGCTGCAGATACGCAGTATTTT

v_call: TRBV20-1
d_call: -
j_call: TRBJ1-4
clone_size: many
cdr3_length: 12
cdr3_aa: CSASRVGEKLFF
cdr3_nt: TGCAGTGCTAGCAGGGTTGGAGAAAAACTGTTTTTT

v_call: TRBV6-5
d_call: TRBD2
j_call: TRBJ2-7
clone_size: few
cdr3_length: 14
cdr3_aa: CASRTAGGPLEQYF
cdr3_nt: TGTGCCAGCAGGACTGCGGGAGGTCCCCTCGAGCAGTACTTC

v_call: TRBV20-1
d_call: TRBD2
j_call: TRBJ2-3
clone_size: many
cdr3_length: 16
cdr3_aa: CSASYPQRENTDTQYF
cdr3_nt: TGCAGTGCTTCTTACCCGCAGCGGGAGAACACAGATACGCAGTATTTT

v_call: TRBV4-2
d_call: -
j_call: TRBJ1-3
clone_size: many
cdr3_length: 18
cdr3_aa: CASSQDLAGFKPGNTIYF
cdr3_nt: TGTGCCAGCAGCCAAGATCTCGCGGGCTTTAAACCCGGAAACACCATATATTTT

v_call: TRBV6-5
d_call: -
j_call: TRBJ2-1
clone_size: many
cdr3_length: 16
cdr3_aa: CASSLHRGGSGNEQFF
cdr3_nt: TGTGCCAGCAGTCTCCACAGGGGGGGCTCCGGCAATGAGCAGTTCTTC

v_call: TRBV6-6
d_call: -
j_call: TRBJ2-7
clone_size: many
cdr3_length: 12
cdr3_aa: CASSRDNYEQYF
cdr3_nt: TGTGCCAGCAGTCGGGACAACTACGAGCAGTACTTC

v_call: TRBV27
d_call: -
j_call: TRBJ2-7
clone_size: many
cdr3_length: 13
cdr3_aa: CASSPGSQYEQYF
cdr3_nt: TGTGCCAGCAGTCCCGGATCCCAGTACGAGCAGTACTTC

v_call: TRBV27
d_call: TRBD2
j_call: TRBJ2-7
clone_size: -
cdr3_length: 14
cdr3_aa: CASTVAGAAYEQYF
cdr3_nt: TGTGCCAGCACCGTAGCGGGAGCAGCCTACGAGCAGTACTTC

v_call: TRBV28
d_call: -
j_call: TRBJ1-4
clone_size: few
cdr3_length: 11
cdr3_aa: CAIQGREKLFF
cdr3_nt: TGTGCCATCCAGGGGAGGGAAAAACTGTTTTTT

v_call: TRBV4-1
d_call: TRBD2
j_call: TRBJ2-3
clone_size: -
cdr3_length: 17
cdr3_aa: CASSREAGAPSTDTQYF
cdr3_nt: TGCGCCAGCAGCCGGGAGGCGGGAGCCCCGTCCACAGATACGCAGTATTTT

v_call: TRBV20-1
d_call: TRBD1
j_call: TRBJ1-2
clone_size: few
cdr3_length: 14
cdr3_aa: CSARPTGIELGYTF
cdr3_nt: TGCAGTGCTAGACCGACAGGGATCGAACTTGGCTACACCTTC

v_call: TRBV27
d_call: -
j_call: TRBJ1-2
clone_size: -
cdr3_length: 11
cdr3_aa: CARGGADGYIF
cdr3_nt: TGTGCCAGAGGGGGGGCTGATGGCTACATCTTC

v_call: TRBV20-1
d_call: TRBD1
j_call: TRBJ1-4
clone_size: many
cdr3_length: 17
cdr3_aa: CSARDPGGLSANEKLFF
cdr3_nt: TGCAGTGCTAGAGACCCAGGGGGTCTAAGCGCTAATGAAAAACTGTTTTTT

v_call: TRBV7-8
d_call: -
j_call: TRBJ1-6
clone_size: many
cdr3_length: 18
cdr3_aa: CASSLLVVTSSYNSPLHF
cdr3_nt: TGTGCCAGCAGCCTTTTGGTCGTAACGAGCTCCTATAATTCACCCCTCCACTTT

v_call: TRBV12-3/TRBV12-4
d_call: TRBD2
j_call: TRBJ2-1
clone_size: many
cdr3_length: 15
cdr3_aa: CASTPTSGSYNEQFF
cdr3_nt: TGTGCCAGCACCCCGACTAGCGGGAGCTACAATGAGCAGTTCTTC

v_call: TRBV2
d_call: TRBD2
j_call: TRBJ2-6
clone_size: many
cdr3_length: 16
cdr3_aa: CASSVLAGSGANVLTF
cdr3_nt: TGTGCCAGCAGTGTCTTAGCGGGCTCTGGGGCCAACGTCCTGACTTTC

v_call: TRBV6-2/TRBV6-3
d_call: TRBD1
j_call: TRBJ2-7
clone_size: many
cdr3_length: 15
cdr3_aa: CASSQIRTGAYEQYF
cdr3_nt: TGTGCCAGCAGCCAGATCCGGACAGGCGCCTACGAGCAGTACTTC

v_call: TRBV2
d_call: TRBD1
j_call: TRBJ1-1
clone_size: many
cdr3_length: 14
cdr3_aa: CASSPRTGNTEAFF
cdr3_nt: TGTGCCAGCAGCCCAAGGACAGGGAACACTGAAGCTTTCTTT

v_call: TRBV21-1
d_call: -
j_call: TRBJ2-1
clone_size: many
cdr3_length: 15
cdr3_aa: CASSLGQVWWGEQFF
cdr3_nt: TGTGCCAGCAGCTTAGGACAGGTTTGGTGGGGAGAGCAGTTCTTC

v_call: TRBV7-3
d_call: -
j_call: TRBJ2-1
clone_size: many
cdr3_length: 15
cdr3_aa: CASSQQRGRQGEQFF
cdr3_nt: TGTGCCAGCAGCCAGCAGCGGGGTCGACAGGGTGAGCAGTTCTTC

v_call: TRBV2
d_call: -
j_call: TRBJ2-3
clone_size: -
cdr3_length: 15
cdr3_aa: CASGRIAVKRDTQYF
cdr3_nt: TGTGCCAGCGGCAGGATCGCGGTCAAAAGGGATACGCAGTATTTT

v_call: TRBV5-1
d_call: TRBD2
j_call: TRBJ2-7
clone_size: -
cdr3_length: 14
cdr3_aa: CASSLASGTYEQYF
cdr3_nt: TGCGCCAGCAGCTTGGCTAGCGGCACCTACGAGCAGTACTTC

v_call: TRBV20-1
d_call: TRBD1
j_call: TRBJ1-1
clone_size: -
cdr3_length: 15
cdr3_aa: CSARRGQWMNTEAFF
cdr3_nt: TGCAGTGCCCGAAGGGGACAGTGGATGAACACTGAAGCTTTCTTT

v_call: TRBV9
d_call: -
j_call: TRBJ2-3
clone_size: many
cdr3_length: 15
cdr3_aa: CASSVRDPLTDTQYF
cdr3_nt: TGTGCCAGCAGCGTACGGGACCCCCTCACAGATACGCAGTATTTT

v_call: TRBV29-1
d_call: -
j_call: TRBJ2-5
clone_size: -
cdr3_length: 13
cdr3_aa: CSVVPGRRETQYF
cdr3_nt: TGCAGCGTTGTGCCGGGCCGGCGGGAGACCCAGTACTTC

v_call: TRBV10-3
d_call: -
j_call: TRBJ2-7
clone_size: few
cdr3_length: 15
cdr3_aa: CAISEGTPGDYEQYF
cdr3_nt: TGTGCCATCAGTGAAGGGACTCCTGGGGACTACGAGCAGTACTTC

v_call: TRBV18
d_call: -
j_call: TRBJ2-6
clone_size: many
cdr3_length: 17
cdr3_aa: CASSPQGPRSGANVLTF
cdr3_nt: TGTGCCAGCTCTCCACAGGGCCCCCGCTCTGGGGCCAACGTCCTGACTTTC

v_call: TRBV11-3
d_call: TRBD1
j_call: TRBJ2-4
clone_size: many
cdr3_length: 16
cdr3_aa: CASSTGGQGGSSIQYF
cdr3_nt: TGTGCCAGCAGCACGGGAGGACAGGGGGGATCGAGCATTCAGTACTTC

v_call: TRBV7-3
d_call: -
j_call: TRBJ2-3
clone_size: many
cdr3_length: 13
cdr3_aa: CASSPTGTDTQYF
cdr3_nt: TGTGCCAGCAGCCCTACAGGGACAGATACGCAGTATTTT

v_call: TRBV10-3
d_call: -
j_call: TRBJ2-7
clone_size: many
cdr3_length: 16
cdr3_aa: CAISEPPGTKSYEQYF
cdr3_nt: TGTGCCATCAGTGAGCCACCGGGGACAAAGAGCTACGAGCAGTACTTC

v_call: TRBV6-5
d_call: -
j_call: TRBJ1-5
clone_size: many
cdr3_length: 16
cdr3_aa: CASSLGAAVGNQPQHF
cdr3_nt: TGTGCCAGCAGTCTGGGCGCCGCCGTGGGCAATCAGCCCCAGCATTTT

v_call: TRBV24-1
d_call: -
j_call: TRBJ2-5
clone_size: many
cdr3_length: 11
cdr3_aa: CATEGGETQYF
cdr3_nt: TGTGCCACGGAGGGGGGAGAGACCCAGTACTTC

v_call: TRBV12-3/TRBV12-4
d_call: TRBD1
j_call: TRBJ1-5
clone_size: many
cdr3_length: 15
cdr3_aa: CASSLSGQGSQPQHF
cdr3_nt: TGTGCCAGCAGTTTATCCGGACAGGGCAGTCAGCCCCAGCATTTT

v_call: TRBV12-3/TRBV12-4
d_call: -
j_call: TRBJ1-1
clone_size: many
cdr3_length: 14
cdr3_aa: CASTVQGEGTEAFF
cdr3_nt: TGTGCCAGCACCGTACAGGGTGAAGGCACTGAAGCTTTCTTT

v_call: TRBV5-1
d_call: -
j_call: TRBJ2-7
clone_size: many
cdr3_length: 15
cdr3_aa: CASSLSRAGTYEQYF
cdr3_nt: TGCGCCAGCAGCTTGTCTCGCGCGGGGACCTACGAGCAGTACTTC

v_call: TRBV5-5
d_call: -
j_call: TRBJ2-7
clone_size: many
cdr3_length: 17
cdr3_aa: CASSPWGPLGPGYEQYF
cdr3_nt: TGTGCCAGCAGCCCTTGGGGGCCTTTAGGCCCCGGGTACGAGCAGTACTTC

v_call: TRBV5-1
d_call: TRBD1
j_call: TRBJ2-4
clone_size: many
cdr3_length: 14
cdr3_aa: CAGRDRGPKNIQYF
cdr3_nt: TGCGCCGGCCGGGACAGGGGGCCCAAAAACATTCAGTACTTC

v_call: TRBV27
d_call: TRBD2
j_call: TRBJ2-7
clone_size: -
cdr3_length: 15
cdr3_aa: CASSLSTSGRNEQYF
cdr3_nt: TGTGCCAGCAGTTTATCTACTAGCGGGCGCAACGAGCAGTACTTC

v_call: TRBV20-1
d_call: -
j_call: TRBJ1-2
clone_size: many
cdr3_length: 13
cdr3_aa: CSARGAGLRGYTF
cdr3_nt: TGCAGTGCTAGAGGGGCAGGGCTAAGGGGCTACACCTTC

v_call: TRBV12-2
d_call: -
j_call: TRBJ2-2
clone_size: -
cdr3_length: 15
cdr3_aa: CASRSGQGGTGELFF
cdr3_nt: TGTGCAAGTCGCTCCGGACAGGGTGGGACCGGGGAGCTGTTTTTT